The 8 T cell receptor beta chains reported below all come from one sample, sequenced in a study of T-cell memory formation after mild COVID-19. TCRdb re-called the 5' RACE reads with MiXCR, one entry per CDR3 protein. The sample lists under 450,000 distinct CDR3 sequences, more than 20% occurring once. Sequencing used PBMCs or a T cell subset sorted from them (not recorded which). The source of these receptors is an adult woman who had mild COVID-19 (a few samples of this study predate the infection). Cell type and time point are not known.

V is TRBV9 and J is TRBJ1-2; 10 bases are a match to TRBD1. V trimming: 4 bases; J trimming: 2 bases; junction bases outside the gene matches: 5. The CDR3 is 15 residues long. Germline CDR1 is SGDLS and CDR2 is YYNGEE. CDR3 nucleotide sequence: TGTGCCAGCAGCCTACGGACAGGGGGGAACTATGGCTACACCTTC. It specifies CASSLRTGGNYGYTF.

This clonotype has more than one count but fewer than ten. The gene calls are TRBV12-3 or TRBV12-4 and TRBJ2-1; possible D gene TRBD2, 5 bases. The CDR3 sequence is 13 residues long. The V gene lost 5 bases and the J gene lost 10 bases, with 15 bases spanning the gap. Written as DNA, the CDR3 is TGTGCCAGCAGTGTATCAGGCCGCGGGGAGCAGTTCTTC. Amino acid sequence: CASSVSGRGEQFF.

This clonotype has only a few counts. The genes are TRBV7-9 and TRBJ2-7, with 13 bases fitting TRBD2. Trimming removed 5 bases from V and 0 bases from J; junction bases left unmatched: 7. The CDR3 runs 17 residues. Germline CDR1 is SEHNR and CDR2 is FQNEAQ (reference sequence). CDR3 loop: CASSPGLAGVGSYEQYF. Here the CDR3 DNA reads TGTGCCAGCAGCCCAGGACTAGCGGGGGTAGGCTCCTACGAGCAGTACTTC.

This clonotype came up a few times. The V call is TRBV29-1, the J call TRBJ2-4, with D perhaps TRBD1 (5 bases). The V gene lost 8 bases and the J gene lost 3 bases, with 14 bases spanning the gap. Germline V gene data show CDR1 as SQVTM and CDR2 as ANQGSEA. The CDR3 is 13 amino acids. This CDR3 is CSSRQSDKNIQYF. The CDR3 region has the DNA TGCAGCTCGAGACAGTCCGACAAAAACATTCAGTACTTC.

The chain recombines TRBV5-1 with TRBJ2-1; no reliable D call. Per germline, CDR1 SGHRS and CDR2 YFSETQ. The CDR3 is 18 residues long. V was clipped by 4 bases and J by 1 base, with 21 bases between them. The chain's CDR3 is CASSPGPGSRGSYNEQFF. The CDR3 DNA sequence: TGCGCCAGCAGCCCTGGACCCGGGTCCCGTGGGTCCTACAATGAGCAGTTCTTC.

The V call is TRBV12-3 or TRBV12-4, the J call TRBJ2-7; 8 bases map to TRBD1. The J segment lost 3 bases and the V segment lost 3 bases, leaving 7 bases of the junction unmatched. The CDR3 loop spans 15 amino acids. The CDR3 bases are TGTGCCAGCAGTTTGCAGGGGGCGCGGATCTACGAGCAGTACTTC. Protein sequence: CASSLQGARIYEQYF.

This clonotype was counted between two and nine times. V is TRBV6-2 or TRBV6-3 and J is TRBJ2-7; TRBD2 aligns across 7 bases. CDR3 size: 16 residues. Per the germline V gene, CDR1 is MNHEY and CDR2 is SVGEGT. V shed 6 bases, J shed 0 bases, and the junction held 11 bases outside the gene matches. The chain's CDR3 is CASRPQRGVFSYEQYF. The CDR3 DNA reads as TGTGCCAGCAGACCTCAACGGGGGGTGTTCTCCTACGAGCAGTACTTC.

This clonotype was counted ten times or more. The chain joins TRBV4-2 to TRBJ2-5; D might be TRBD1 (5 bases). V gave up 1 base and J gave up 2 bases, with 8 bases separating them. This CDR3 region has 14 residues. The germline V gene has CDR1 LGHNA and CDR2 YNFKEQ. The CDR3 loop reads CASSQGGGQETQYF. The CDR3 coding sequence is TGTGCCAGCAGCCAAGGGGGCGGACAAGAGACCCAGTACTTC.